This T cell receptor (beta chain) was observed in a study of shared clonotypes between healthy human individuals. Study-wide context: Every donor yielded three CD4 naive, three CD4 memory, two CD8 naive and one CD8 memory plate. General observations from the study: A handful of donors showed sharing of roughly 5% of naive CD4 clonotypes.

In the case of this clone: The target antigen is unknown.

The assay was immunoSEQ multiplex PCR, and TCRdb's table has in-frame clones only and misses some. The table lists under 2,000,000 clones, just under 95% of them singletons. CD45RO-negative CD8 cells positively selected for CCR7 made up the naive population, which excluded terminally differentiated effector memory CD45RA+ cells. The CDR3 has 12 residues. V trimming: 5 bases; J trimming: 10 bases; junction bases outside the gene matches: 5. Germline V gene lookup returns CDR1 SEHNR and CDR2 FQNEAQ (reference sequence). The receptor comes from a man aged 18-30 years in good health. Sequencing was carried out using naive CD8+ T cells sorted from blood. The chain is built from TRBV7-9 and TRBJ2-1; the match to TRBD1 covers 7 bases. DNA of the CDR3: TGTGCCAGCAGCCCAGGGGGTCGGGAGCAGTTCTTC. Its protein product is CASSPGGREQFF. The entire variable domain, with the rest obtained from reference TRBV7-9 and TRBJ2-1, is as follows: DTGVSQNPRHKITKRGQNVTFRCDPISEHNRLYWYRQTLGQGPEFLTYFQNEAQLEKSRLLSDRFSAERPKGSFSTLEIQRTEQGDSAMYLCASSPGGREQFFGPGTRLTVL.